A selection of T cell receptor beta chains follows, all from one sample in a study of STAT5B mutations in CD4+ large granular lymphocyte leukemia. Produced via immunoSEQ multiplex PCR; TCRdb's table is partial and in-frame only. The table lists approximately 31,000 clones, about 70% of them singletons, with approximately 1.9% in the top ten. Sample: CD4+ T cells from blood buffy coats. The receptors derive from a human donor in good health. Each CDR3 is given with its conserved first and last residue. A D gene is named only where the DNA matches it firmly. Not all rows give a size; the values are once, few, many and, for expanded clones, a class.

d_gene	v_gene	j_gene	abundance	len	CDR3aa	CDR3nt
TRBD1	TRBV7-2	TRBJ2-7	NA	14	CASGLAGGFGEQYF	TGTGCCAGCGGACTGGCAGGGGGATTTGGCGAGCAGTACTTC
TRBD1	TRBV6-1	TRBJ1-2	NA	15	CASTLRTGGFYGYTF	TGTGCCAGCACCCTAAGGACAGGGGGCTTCTATGGCTACACCTTC
TRBD1	TRBV27	TRBJ1-5	NA	18	CASSRFFIDRESNQPQHF	TGTGCCAGCAGTCGATTTTTTATTGACAGGGAGAGCAATCAGCCCCAGCATTTT
TRBD2	TRBV19	TRBJ2-1	few	19	CASSPLPGALAAGRNEQFF	TGTGCCAGTAGTCCCCTACCCGGTGCCCTAGCGGCCGGGAGGAATGAGCAGTTCTTC
NA	TRBV12-5	TRBJ1-1	NA	15	CASGLVLGRSTEAFF	TGTGCTAGTGGTTTGGTCCTCGGAAGGAGCACTGAAGCTTTCTTT
TRBD1	TRBV18	TRBJ1-2	few	13	CASSPDRAYGYTF	TGTGCCAGCTCACCTGACAGGGCCTATGGCTACACCTTC
NA	TRBV7-9	TRBJ1-3	few	14	CASSDLGGTNTIYF	TGTGCCAGCAGCGATCTTGGAGGGACGAACACCATATATTTT
NA	TRBV29-1	TRBJ1-4	NA	15	CSVTGTRESGEKLFF	TGCAGCGTAACCGGGACTCGGGAATCAGGGGAAAAACTGTTTTTT
TRBD2	TRBV27	TRBJ2-5	NA	16	CASSTILAGGGETQYF	TGTGCCAGCAGCACTATTCTAGCGGGGGGTGGGGAGACCCAGTACTTC
TRBD1	TRBV19	TRBJ2-1	NA	16	CASSIDGQANNNEQFF	TGTGCCAGTAGTATAGACGGACAGGCTAATAACAATGAGCAGTTCTTC
NA	TRBV30	TRBJ1-2	NA	14	CAWTQDGDLYGYTF	TGTGCCTGGACCCAGGACGGGGACCTCTATGGCTACACCTTC
TRBD1	TRBV10-3	TRBJ1-4	NA	18	CAISNGDRGMINGEKLFF	TGTGCCATCAGTAACGGGGACAGGGGGATGATTAACGGTGAAAAACTGTTTTTT
NA	TRBV9	TRBJ1-2	NA	15	CASSVGGIVSYGYTF	TGTGCCAGCAGCGTAGGAGGGATTGTAAGCTATGGCTACACCTTC
TRBD2	TRBV7-2	TRBJ2-7	NA	16	CASSLDATSGGYEQYF	TGTGCCAGCAGCTTAGATGCGACTAGCGGGGGATACGAGCAGTACTTC
TRBD2	TRBV5-1	TRBJ2-3	NA	16	CASSLVLAGSTDTQYF	TGCGCCAGCAGCTTGGTCCTAGCGGGGAGCACAGATACGCAGTATTTT
NA	TRBV15	TRBJ2-2	NA	14	CATRFQPNTGELFF	TGTGCCACCAGATTTCAGCCGAACACCGGGGAGCTGTTTTTT
NA	TRBV7-2	TRBJ2-1	NA	15	CASSLRGGADNEQFF	TGTGCCAGCAGCTTACGTGGGGGGGCGGACAATGAGCAGTTCTTC
NA	TRBV7-9	TRBJ1-3	NA	14	CASSSNGPGDTIYF	TGTGCCAGCAGCTCGAACGGTCCCGGGGACACCATATATTTT
NA	TRBV28	TRBJ1-2	NA	14	CASRPQGTGDGYTF	TGTGCCAGCAGGCCACAGGGAACTGGAGATGGCTACACCTTC
NA	TRBV7-2	TRBJ1-3	NA	17	CASSTRLTGRLGNTIYF	TGTGCCAGCAGTACCCGTTTAACAGGGAGGTTAGGAAACACCATATATTTT
TRBD1	TRBV6-1	TRBJ2-1	NA	12	CASSPGQAQQFF	TGTGCCAGCAGCCCCGGACAGGCCCAGCAGTTCTTC
TRBD1	TRBV20-1	TRBJ2-7	NA	11	CSARQGDEQYF	TGCAGTGCGAGACAGGGTGACGAGCAGTACTTC
TRBD1	TRBV25-1	TRBJ1-6	NA	15	CASSAGTAVNSPLHF	TGTGCCAGCAGTGCCGGGACAGCCGTAAATTCACCCCTCCACTTT
NA	TRBV7-2	TRBJ2-7	NA	15	CASSLRRQDIDEQYF	TGTGCCAGCAGCTTAAGAAGGCAGGACATTGACGAGCAGTACTTC
TRBD1	TRBV9	TRBJ2-2	NA	17	CASSVPSDRGNAGELFF	TGTGCCAGCAGCGTCCCCTCGGACAGGGGAAATGCCGGGGAGCTGTTTTTT
NA	TRBV18	TRBJ1-1	NA	13	CASSPGRDTEAFF	TGTGCCAGCTCACCCGGGAGGGACACTGAAGCTTTCTTT
NA	TRBV7-2	TRBJ2-5	NA	15	CASSLGGGGWETQYF	TGTGCCAGCAGCTTAGGTGGCGGGGGCTGGGAGACCCAGTACTTC
TRBD1	TRBV9	TRBJ1-6	NA	14	CASSVGQGGSPLHF	TGTGCCAGCAGCGTAGGGCAGGGGGGTTCACCCCTCCACTTT
NA	TRBV19	TRBJ2-7	NA	15	CASESRRTPPYEQYF	TGTGCCTCCGAAAGCCGCCGGACACCCCCCTACGAGCAGTACTTC